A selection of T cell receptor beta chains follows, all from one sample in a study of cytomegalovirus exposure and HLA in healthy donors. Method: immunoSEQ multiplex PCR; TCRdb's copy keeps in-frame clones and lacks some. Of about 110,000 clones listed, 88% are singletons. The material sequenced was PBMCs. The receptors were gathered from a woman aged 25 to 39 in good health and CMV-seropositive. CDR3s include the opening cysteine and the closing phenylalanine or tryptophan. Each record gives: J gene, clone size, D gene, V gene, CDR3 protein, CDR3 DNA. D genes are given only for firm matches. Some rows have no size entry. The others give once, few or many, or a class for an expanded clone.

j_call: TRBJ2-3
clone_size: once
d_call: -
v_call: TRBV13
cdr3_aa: CASSLAQGWVHTQYF
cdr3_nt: TGTGCCAGCAGCTTAGCGCAGGGTTGGGTCCATACGCAGTATTTT

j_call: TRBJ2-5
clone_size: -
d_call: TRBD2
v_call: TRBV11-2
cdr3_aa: CASSLALAGGQETQYF
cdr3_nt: TGTGCCAGCAGCTTAGCACTAGCGGGAGGGCAAGAGACCCAGTACTTC

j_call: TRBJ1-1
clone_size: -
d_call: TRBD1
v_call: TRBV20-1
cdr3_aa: CSANRGTEAFF
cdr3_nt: TGCAGTGCCAACAGGGGCACTGAAGCTTTCTTT

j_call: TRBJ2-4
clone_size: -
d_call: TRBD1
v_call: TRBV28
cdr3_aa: CASSQPLGQGAENIQYF
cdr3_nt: TGTGCCAGCAGTCAACCCCTGGGTCAGGGGGCGGAAAACATTCAGTACTTC

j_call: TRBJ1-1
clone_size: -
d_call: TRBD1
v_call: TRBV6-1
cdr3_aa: CASSERTGAGTEAFF
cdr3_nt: TGTGCCAGCAGTGAGAGAACAGGGGCAGGGACTGAAGCTTTCTTT

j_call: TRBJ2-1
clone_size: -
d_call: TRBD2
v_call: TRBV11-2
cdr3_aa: CASSLDPSGSLNEQFF
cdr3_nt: TGTGCCAGCAGCTTAGATCCCAGCGGGAGTTTGAATGAGCAGTTCTTC

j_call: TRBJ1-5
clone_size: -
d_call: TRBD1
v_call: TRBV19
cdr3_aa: CASRGQGNQPQHF
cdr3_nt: TGTGCCAGTAGAGGACAGGGCAATCAGCCCCAGCATTTT

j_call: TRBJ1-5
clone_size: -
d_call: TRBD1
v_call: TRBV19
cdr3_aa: CASSSTGGQPQHF
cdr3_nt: TGTGCCAGTAGTTCGACAGGGGGCCAGCCCCAGCATTTT

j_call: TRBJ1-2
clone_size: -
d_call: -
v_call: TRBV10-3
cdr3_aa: CAIRPDTNYGYTF
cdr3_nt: TGTGCCATCAGACCAGACACGAACTATGGCTACACCTTC

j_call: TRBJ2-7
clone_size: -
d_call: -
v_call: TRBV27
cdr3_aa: CASRAQRRPYEQYF
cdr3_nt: TGTGCCAGCAGGGCCCAACGCCGTCCCTACGAGCAGTACTTC

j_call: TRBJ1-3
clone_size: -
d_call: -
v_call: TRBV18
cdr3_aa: CASSPQPSSGNTIYF
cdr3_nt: TGTGCCAGCTCACCACAACCCAGCTCTGGAAACACCATATATTTT

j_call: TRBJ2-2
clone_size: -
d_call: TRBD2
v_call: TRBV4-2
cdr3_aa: CASSSLAGGTGELFF
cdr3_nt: TGTGCCAGCAGCTCCTTGGCGGGGGGGACCGGGGAGCTGTTTTTT

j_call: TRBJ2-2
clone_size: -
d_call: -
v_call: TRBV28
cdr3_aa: CASRTGTLNTGELFF
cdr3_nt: TGTGCCAGCAGAACCGGGACACTTAACACCGGGGAGCTGTTTTTT